These 19 T cell receptor beta chains came from one sample sequenced in a study of blood T cell repertoires in COVID-19. This table comes from immunoSEQ multiplex PCR, and its TCRdb copy is limited to in-frame clones, with some not included. The sample contains some 90,000 clones, approximately 81% of which appear only once. Sequencing used peripheral blood. The receptor source for this set is a man aged 55 to 70 with acute or convalescent COVID-19.

This chain uses TRBV10-2 with TRBJ1-5; D is uncertain. From germline, CDR1 is WSHSY and CDR2 SAAADI. V dropped 3 bases and J dropped 0 bases, with 6 bases sitting between them. There are 14 residues in the CDR3. Here the CDR3 reads CASSDSSSNQPQHF. CDR3 DNA: TGCGCCAGCAGTGATAGCAGTAGCAATCAGCCCCAGCATTTT.

The V call is TRBV10-3, the J call TRBJ1-3; unclear D gene. The CDR3 is made up of 12 amino acids. Germline assignment: CDR1 ENHRY and CDR2 SYGVKD. Trimming stripped 0 bases from V and 6 bases from J, with 3 bases between. The CDR3 is CAISESVNTIYF. CDR3 sequence (DNA): TGTGCCATCAGTGAGTCCGTAAACACCATATATTTT.

CDR3 nucleotide sequence: TGTGCCAGCAGTCTAGGACTATCGAGCTCCTACAATGAGCAGTTCTTC. Protein sequence: CASSLGLSSSYNEQFF. The chain couples TRBV28 to TRBJ2-1, with D perhaps TRBD2 (6 bases). Between the trimmed V and J ends, which lost 5 bases and 0 bases, there was a span of 14 bases. Germline assignment: CDR1 MDHEN and CDR2 SYDVKM. The CDR3 spans 16 residues.

This clone has only a few counts. The V and J genes are TRBV11-3 and TRBJ2-1, with D unclear. The V and J ends lost 5 bases and 5 bases respectively, with 16 bases between them. The CDR3 covers 15 residues. Looked up from germline, CDR1 is SGHNT and CDR2 is YENEEA. The CDR3 reads CASSPGSFTNNEQFF. CDR3 DNA: TGTGCCAGCAGCCCCGGGTCCTTTACAAACAATGAGCAGTTCTTC.

The table lists this clone with a count of one. The V call is TRBV14, the J call TRBJ2-1; D gene ambiguous. The CDR3 extends over 14 amino acids. V was trimmed by 1 base and J by 1 base, leaving 5 bases between them. Germline V gives CDR1 SGHDN, CDR2 FVKESK. CDR3 coding DNA: TGTGCCAGCAGCCAAGGAGTATCCTACAATGAGCAGTTCTTC. Its translation: CASSQGVSYNEQFF.

The chain links TRBV7-2 to TRBJ2-2, with 9 bases matching TRBD2. Germline CDR1 SGHTA, CDR2 FQGNSA. The V segment lost 3 bases and the J segment 4 bases; nucleotides outside the gene matches: 6. This CDR3 is built from 16 residues. The CDR3 region has the DNA TGTGCCAGCAGCTTTGCGGGAGGGCGGCGCACCGGGGAGCTGTTTTTT. This gives the protein CASSFAGGRRTGELFF.

CDR3 loop: CASSSQGGYGYTF. DNA for the CDR3: TGTGCCAGCAGTTCACAGGGAGGGTATGGCTACACCTTC. V is TRBV28 and J is TRBJ1-2, with D tentatively TRBD1 (6 bases). The V end lost 4 bases, the J end lost 5 bases, and 11 bases lay between the germline ends. CDR1 and CDR2 (germline): MDHEN, SYDVKM. The CDR3 length is 13 residues.

The chain carries TRBV6-6 and TRBJ1-3; possible D gene TRBD1, 6 bases. Trimming stripped 5 bases from V and 2 bases from J, with 13 bases between. The CDR3 spans 15 residues. CDR1 MNHNY and CDR2 SVGAGI come from the germline V gene (reference sequence). The CDR3 reads CASSAPGAAGNTIYF. CDR3 DNA sequence: TGTGCCAGCAGTGCACCAGGGGCTGCTGGAAACACCATATATTTT.

V gene TRBV29-1 combines with J gene TRBJ1-3; possible D gene TRBD1, 6 bases. Germline-derived CDR1 and CDR2 are SQVTM and ANQGSEA. Between the trimmed V and J ends, which lost 2 bases and 0 bases, there was a span of 11 bases. This CDR3 spans 15 amino acids. CDR3 nucleotides: TGCAGCGTTGAACTGGGGGCCCGCTCTGGAAACACCATATATTTT. Translation: CSVELGARSGNTIYF.

This rearrangement joins TRBV7-9 to TRBJ2-5, with 13 nucleotides matching TRBD2. This CDR3 region has 16 residues. Trimming removed 5 bases from V and 2 bases from J; junction bases left unmatched: 5. Germline CDR1 and CDR2: SEHNR and FQNEAQ (reference sequence). Here the CDR3 DNA reads TGTGCCAGCAGCCCGGGACTAGCGGGGTTTCAAGAGACCCAGTACTTC. Amino acids: CASSPGLAGFQETQYF. Full variable domain (remainder filled in from reference TRBV7-9 and TRBJ2-5): DTGVSQNPRHKITKRGQNVTFRCDPISEHNRLYWYRQTLGQGPEFLTYFQNEAQLEKSRLLSDRFSAERPKGSFSTLEIQRTEQGDSAMYLCASSPGLAGFQETQYFGPGTRLLVL.

The rearrangement links TRBV27 to TRBJ2-1, with 7 bases fitting TRBD2. V shed 8 bases and J 4 bases; nucleotides not matched to a gene: 2. The CDR3 sequence is 12 residues long. Germline V lookup: CDR1 MNHEY, CDR2 SMNVEV (reference sequence). The CDR3: CASGLVYNEQFF. As DNA, the CDR3 is TGTGCCAGCGGACTAGTTTACAATGAGCAGTTCTTC.

This clone has a single count. The chain links TRBV3-1 (or the pseudogene TRBV3-2) to TRBJ2-1; tentative D call: TRBD1 (6 bases). The ends were cut back, 0 bases at V and 8 bases at J, with 20 bases in the middle. CDR1 is LGHDT, CDR2 YNNKEL, per germline (reference sequence). This CDR3 contains 17 residues. In DNA, the CDR3 is TGTGCCAGCAGCCAAGATGCACAGGGTGTGATCGTCTATGAGCAGTTCTTC. Protein: CASSQDAQGVIVYEQFF.

The gene calls are TRBV5-1 and TRBJ2-1; 7 bases agree with TRBD2. The V gene end was trimmed by 2 bases and the J gene end by 7 bases; junction bases not matched to a gene: 6. Per germline, CDR1 SGHRS and CDR2 YFSETQ. This CDR3 is built from 14 residues. CDR3 region: CASSFGGGDNEQFF. DNA for the CDR3: TGCGCCAGCAGCTTCGGCGGGGGAGATAATGAGCAGTTCTTC.

This clone was seen only a few times. CDR3 DNA sequence: TGCAGCGCGGAGCAGGGATCCGAGACCCAGTACTTC. Encoded protein: CSAEQGSETQYF. V and J are TRBV29-1 and TRBJ2-5, with D perhaps matching TRBD1 (5 bases). The germline gives CDR1 SQVTM, CDR2 ANQGSEA. The CDR3 contains 12 residues. V was shortened by 7 bases and J by 5 bases, with 14 bases between the two germline ends.

J is TRBJ1-1 and V is TRBV7-2; unclear D gene. V shed 0 bases and J shed 7 bases, with 6 bases lying between them. The CDR3 has 12 amino acids. The germline V gene has CDR1 SGHTA and CDR2 FQGNSA. The CDR3 region is CASSLATNEAFF. In DNA form, the CDR3 reads TGTGCCAGCAGCTTAGCTACAAATGAAGCTTTCTTT.

This chain links TRBV7-9 with TRBJ1-1; D may be TRBD1 (6 bases). This CDR3 is 16 amino acids long. Germline V gene data show CDR1 as SEHNR and CDR2 as FQNEAQ (reference sequence). Trimming shortened V by 5 bases and J by 0 bases, and 16 bases separated the two germline ends. The CDR3 region is CASSPRGGSVNTEAFF. DNA of the CDR3: TGTGCCAGCAGCCCCAGGGGCGGGTCGGTGAACACTGAAGCTTTCTTT.

This clone came up a few times. The chain is built from TRBV7-9 and TRBJ2-7; D perhaps matches TRBD2 (6 bases). The germline gives CDR1 SEHNR, CDR2 FQNEAQ (reference sequence). V gave up 4 bases and J gave up 1 base, with 20 bases separating them. This CDR3 is 17 amino acids long. This chain's CDR3 is CASSSLRRAGSSYEQYF. Written as DNA, the CDR3 is TGTGCCAGCAGCTCACTACGCCGGGCGGGATCGTCCTACGAGCAGTACTTC.

This chain joins TRBV18 and TRBJ1-1; D remains ambiguous. The CDR3 is made up of 13 amino acids. V was pared by 8 bases and J by 1 base, with 11 bases between. From germline, CDR1 is KGHSH and CDR2 LQKENI. The CDR3 bases are TGTGCCAGCCAGGCCCCCTCGAACACTGAAGCTTTCTTT. Its translation: CASQAPSNTEAFF.

The rearrangement links TRBV18 to TRBJ2-3; D is ambiguous. The germline gives CDR1 KGHSH, CDR2 LQKENI. The V gene lost 8 bases and the J gene lost 0 bases, with 9 bases spanning the gap. The CDR3 has 13 residues. The CDR3 DNA reads TGTGCCAGCACACTCTATAGCACAGATACGCAGTATTTT. Amino acids: CASTLYSTDTQYF.